This paragraph covers one T cell receptor beta chain sequence. What this receptor recognizes is not known. It has no much larger one-base neighbor in the sample; base qualities were not kept. TCRbeta CDR3 regions were amplified from genomic DNA by means of the immunoSEQ Assay, a bias-controlled multiplex PCR. Turning to the authors' computational methods: Nucleated cell counts per sample were estimated from amplification of reference gene primers within the assay. To quantify the absolute abundance of each unique TCRbeta CDR3 rearrangement, sequence reads were collapsed and filtered. For each sample, productive Simpson clonality was calculated as the square root of Simpson's diversity index across productive rearrangements. The source is immuneACCESS, and TCRdb retained only in-frame sequences with V and J called. Part of the clones is not carried over; for the studies checked, unresolved V genes explain less than half of this, and the remainder is unexplained. V, J and clone size were drawn from that table, and D and trimming were deduced from the DNA. Across this sample there are roughly 81,000 clones, with roughly four fifths seen only once. Jointly, the top ten make up over 9.5% of the sample.

Whole blood was collected in K2EDTA tubes by collaborating institutions according to the institutions' own protocols. For TCRbeta analysis, collaborators shipped samples as frozen whole blood, isolated PBMCs, or DNA extracted from either of those sample types. Including the terminal cysteine and phenylalanine, the CDR3 comprises 12 residues. Only CDR3 DNA is held: 36 bases, read in frame from base 1. Relative to germline, V is 0 bases shorter and J is 5 bases shorter, with 5 bases between their ends. Reading the germline V gene gives CDR1 SGHRS and CDR2 YFSETQ. The record originates from a study of blood T cell repertoires in COVID-19 (dated by TCRdb to 2020 to 2021). In the study overall: Samples covering the acute and convalescent phases of COVID-19 were provided by collaborators in the United States, Italy and Spain. The material from the prospective study consisted of cDNA or gDNA derived from T cells, B-cell-depleted T cells, or PBMCs. Subjects who had been exposed to COVID-19, were actively infected with it, or had recovered from it provided the deeply sampled blood TCRbeta repertoires that made up the dataset. The repertoires were released in a freely available public database meant as a resource for research on the immune response to SARS-CoV-2. The samples were drawn from the first 160 participants of the ongoing ImmuneRACE study and from 1,254 subjects provided by 6 global collaborators. Nearly every sample came with metadata listing a de-identified subject ID, COVID-19 status, age in years and sex. Where HLA class I and class II types were available, the types were taken from metadata supplied by the sample provider, not from assay-based typing.

Overall results and qualifications from the work: The amount of clinical and demographic metadata varied by source and participant and was provided uncurated.

This clonotype was sampled from a man aged 55 to 70 with acute or convalescent COVID-19. The specimen sequenced was peripheral blood. The sequence links TRBV5-1 to TRBJ2-5, with the D gene uncertain. The sequenced DNA: TGCGCCAGCAGCTTGGCGCGGGAGACCCAGTACTTC. Protein translation: CASSLARETQYF.